The 32 T cell receptor beta chains in this list originate from one sample, sequenced in a study of response to subunit inactivated influenza vaccine. TCRdb re-analysed the RT-PCR reads in MiXCR, keeping a single row per CDR3 protein. Found here are approximately 520,000 distinct CDR3 sequences, about 15% of them singletons; the top ten hold less than 4%. The input for sequencing was CD4+ T cells sorted from PBMCs, taken about 24 months after vaccination. Receptors originate from a man between 50 and 75 years old who received an inactivated influenza vaccine.

This clonotype was counted between two and nine times. V is TRBV7-9 and J is TRBJ2-2; no reliable D call. The V gene lost 11 bases and the J gene lost 6 bases, with 19 bases spanning the gap. The CDR3 consists of 14 residues. Germline lookup yields CDR1 SEHNR and CDR2 FQNEAQ (reference sequence). The CDR3 nucleotides read TGTGCCGGCAACAACTGGGATAAGGCCGGGGAGCTGTTTTTT. The encoded protein is CAGNNWDKAGELFF.

V is TRBV12-3 or TRBV12-4 and J is TRBJ2-7, with D possibly being TRBD2 (6 bases). Trimming took off 8 bases at V and 5 bases at J, with 10 bases between the two ends. This CDR3 comprises 11 residues. The CDR3 is CASGWGDEQYF. The CDR3 region has the DNA TGTGCCAGCGGCTGGGGGGACGAGCAGTACTTC.

The gene calls are TRBV7-9 and TRBJ2-7, with 10 bases lining up with TRBD2. V was pared by 0 bases and J by 0 bases, with 2 bases of the junction left unmatched. The CDR3 runs to 16 residues. The germline gives CDR1 SEHNR, CDR2 FQNEAQ (reference sequence). In DNA form, the CDR3 reads TGTGCCAGCAGCTTAGCTGGGACTAGCGACTCCTACGAGCAGTACTTC. It encodes CASSLAGTSDSYEQYF. Together with reference TRBV7-9 and TRBJ2-7, the CDR3 gives the full variable domain: DTGVSQNPRHKITKRGQNVTFRCDPISEHNRLYWYRQTLGQGPEFLTYFQNEAQLEKSRLLSDRFSAERPKGSFSTLEIQRTEQGDSAMYLCASSLAGTSDSYEQYFGPGTRLTVT.

This clonotype was detected only a few times. The chain employs TRBV20-1 and TRBJ2-2; 8 positions match TRBD2. CDR1 is DFQATT, CDR2 SNEGSKA, per germline (reference sequence). The CDR3 length is 14 residues. V shed 3 bases and J 6 bases; nucleotides not matched to a gene: 6. The CDR3, as DNA: TGCAGTGCTAGTCTCGCGCGGGGGGCCGGGGAGCTGTTTTTT. Protein product: CSASLARGAGELFF.

V gene TRBV30 combines with J gene TRBJ2-1; D is unclear. The germline gives CDR1 GTSNPN, CDR2 SVGIG (reference sequence). V gave up 7 bases and J gave up 9 bases, with 10 bases separating them. This CDR3 region has 10 residues. The chain's CDR3 is CASTRVEQFF. CDR3 coding DNA: TGTGCCTCAACCCGAGTTGAGCAGTTCTTC.

A note on this clonotype: This may be a read error: a much more frequent sequence differs by one nucleotide. The chain has TRBV20-1 and TRBJ2-7; 10 bases fit TRBD2. The CDR3 covers 16 residues. Germline lookup yields CDR1 DFQATT and CDR2 SNEGSKA (reference sequence). Written as DNA, the CDR3 is TGCTGTGCTAGGGAGTTCCTTAGCGGGAGGTCCTACGAGCAGTACTTC. Its protein is CCAREFLSGRSYEQYF.

CDR3 sequence: CASRPDYSTDTQYF. The DNA of the CDR3 is TGTGCCAGTAGACCGGACTACAGCACAGATACGCAGTATTTT. V is TRBV19 and J is TRBJ2-3; D may be TRBD2 (6 bases). The CDR3 consists of 14 residues. Germline-derived CDR1 and CDR2 are LNHDA and SQIVND (reference sequence). Deletions cut 6 bases from V and 0 bases from J, with 10 bases between.

This clonotype has only a few counts. V gene TRBV11-2 combines with J gene TRBJ2-7, with D perhaps TRBD2 (5 bases). Germline assignment: CDR1 SGHAT and CDR2 FQNNGV. The ends were cut back, 2 bases at V and 5 bases at J, with 16 bases in the middle. CDR3 length equals 15 residues. CDR3 in amino acids: CASSLIRGRNHEQYF. In DNA form, the CDR3 reads TGTGCCAGCAGCTTAATTCGGGGTAGAAATCACGAGCAGTACTTC.

V and J are TRBV2 and TRBJ2-5, with a weak D call TRBD2 (6 bases). Germline values: CDR1 SNHLY, CDR2 FYNNEI. With 8 bases removed from V and 1 base from J, the gap between germline ends came to 11 bases. CDR3 length: 13 amino acids. The CDR3 loop reads CASCGNLQETQYF. In DNA form, the CDR3 reads TGTGCCAGCTGCGGGAACCTCCAAGAGACCCAGTACTTC.

This clonotype was counted between two and nine times. V is TRBV5-6 and J is TRBJ1-3; weak D call: TRBD1 (6 bases). CDR3 length equals 13 residues. The V end was cut by 7 bases, the J end by 4 bases, with 12 bases between. Germline V lookup: CDR1 SGHDT, CDR2 YYEEEE. CDR3 coding DNA: TGTGCCAGCTCCGGGACAACGGGAAACACCATATATTTT. Protein: CASSGTTGNTIYF.

This clonotype was observed a few times. CDR3 in amino acids: CATSARRDNEQFF. For the CDR3, the DNA is TGTGCCACCAGTGCACGGAGGGACAATGAGCAGTTCTTC. The gene calls are TRBV24-1 and TRBJ2-1, with D possibly being TRBD2 (6 bases). Trimming removed 5 bases at V and 5 bases at J, with 9 bases between. There are 13 residues in the CDR3. The germline gives CDR1 KGHDR, CDR2 SFDVKD.

The chain couples TRBV7-2 to TRBJ2-2; maybe TRBD1 (6 bases). Between the trimmed V and J ends, which lost 3 bases and 1 base, there was a span of 12 bases. CDR3 length: 16 residues. Germline CDR1 and CDR2: SGHTA and FQGNSA. The CDR3 nucleotides are TGTGCCAGCAGCTTGGCTCTCAGGGGGAACACCGGGGAGCTGTTTTTT. Protein: CASSLALRGNTGELFF.

V is TRBV12-3 or TRBV12-4 and J is TRBJ2-1; 10 positions agree with TRBD2. The CDR3 is made up of 15 amino acids. The V segment lost 2 bases and the J segment 7 bases; nucleotides outside the gene matches: 5. Here the CDR3 DNA reads TGTGCCAGCAGTTTAAATAGCGGGGGGATTAATGAGCAGTTCTTC. Amino acids: CASSLNSGGINEQFF.

In this sample, this clonotype turned up a few times. This chain uses TRBV7-9 with TRBJ2-3, with 14 bases lining up with TRBD2. The CDR3 is made up of 17 amino acids. Germline V CDR1 and CDR2: SEHNR, FQNEAQ (reference sequence). With 5 bases clipped from V and 4 bases from J, the junction kept 8 bases outside the gene matches. CDR3 sequence (DNA): TGTGCCAGCAGCGACCTGGGACTAGCGGGAGCACCAGATACGCAGTATTTT. Its translation is CASSDLGLAGAPDTQYF. The full variable domain, with the rest looked up from reference TRBV7-9 and TRBJ2-3, is DTGVSQNPRHKITKRGQNVTFRCDPISEHNRLYWYRQTLGQGPEFLTYFQNEAQLEKSRLLSDRFSAERPKGSFSTLEIQRTEQGDSAMYLCASSDLGLAGAPDTQYFGPGTRLTVL.

The chain employs TRBV6-2 or TRBV6-3 and TRBJ2-1; 14 bases map to TRBD2. The trim removed 4 bases at V and 9 bases at J, leaving 8 bases unmatched. Germline CDR1 MNHEY, CDR2 SVGEGT. The CDR3 covers 16 residues. CDR3 coding DNA: TGTGCCAGCAGTTGGACTAGCGGGAGGCTCTTTGGTGAGCAGTTCTTC. As protein: CASSWTSGRLFGEQFF.

This clonotype was detected ten times or more. The chain links TRBV10-3 to TRBJ2-1; 8 nucleotides match TRBD2. This CDR3 has 15 amino acids. The V segment lost 6 bases and the J segment 0 bases; nucleotides outside the gene matches: 4. Germline-derived CDR1 and CDR2 are ENHRY and SYGVKD. The CDR3 nucleotides are TGTGCCATCAGCCAAAGCGGGGGCTCCTACAATGAGCAGTTCTTC. Its translation: CAISQSGGSYNEQFF.

The chain recombines TRBV4-3 with TRBJ2-1, with 7 bases aligning to TRBD1. CDR1 is LGHNA, CDR2 YSLEER, per germline. The CDR3 has 15 residues. Germline trimming cut 3 bases from V and 4 bases from J; bases unmatched to any gene: 6. CDR3 in DNA: TGCGCCAGCAGCCAGGGCCGGGACAGATACAATGAGCAGTTCTTC. The encoded protein is CASSQGRDRYNEQFF.

This sequence joins TRBV4-3 and TRBJ2-1; D is uncertain. The length of the CDR3 is 14 residues. The ends were cut back, 0 bases at V and 6 bases at J, with 9 bases in the middle. Germline V gives CDR1 LGHNA, CDR2 YSLEER. In DNA form, the CDR3 reads TGCGCCAGCAGCCAAGATAACCGGGTCAATGAGCAGTTCTTC. As protein: CASSQDNRVNEQFF.

The chain couples TRBV11-3 to TRBJ2-1, with 8 bases that match TRBD1. Germline V CDR1 and CDR2: SGHNT, YENEEA. The CDR3 runs 15 residues. With V trimmed by 1 base and J by 6 bases, 5 bases remained unmatched. CDR3 region: CASSLGGQARNEQFF. CDR3 nucleotide sequence: TGTGCCAGCAGCTTAGGGGGACAGGCCCGCAATGAGCAGTTCTTC.

The table lists this clonotype with a count of one. The chain joins TRBV28 to TRBJ1-1; D is unresolved. The CDR3 extends over 13 amino acids. The V gene lost 3 bases and the J gene lost 4 bases, with 9 bases spanning the gap. CDR1 is MDHEN, CDR2 SYDVKM, per germline. The CDR3 spells CASSFSAVTEAFF. For the CDR3, the DNA is TGTGCCAGCAGTTTTTCAGCGGTCACTGAAGCTTTCTTT.

This clonotype was counted at least ten times. This chain connects TRBV10-2 to TRBJ1-2; maybe TRBD1 (6 bases). Trimming took off 6 bases at V and 6 bases at J, with 17 bases between the two ends. CDR3 length: 14 residues. Per the germline V gene, CDR1 is WSHSY and CDR2 is SAAADI. The CDR3 loop reads CASSALRQVDGYTF. The CDR3 nucleotides read TGCGCCAGCAGCGCTCTCCGACAGGTCGATGGCTACACCTTC.

Of note for this clonotype: An end of the junction differs from the germline gene, which may be a read error. V is TRBV3-1 and J is TRBJ2-1; 14 bases map to TRBD2. This CDR3 is 19 amino acids long. The V gene's germline CDR1 is LGHDT and CDR2 YNNKEL (reference sequence). The CDR3 coding sequence is TGTGCCTGCAGCCCCCCCCCGGGGACTAGCGGGGGCCGCTACAATGAGCAGTTCTTC. Encoded protein: CACSPPPGTSGGRYNEQFF.

The chain couples TRBV27 to TRBJ1-5, with unresolved D. The CDR3 has 16 amino acids. Trimming left V 2 bases short and J 0 bases short, with 11 bases between. In germline, CDR1 is MNHEY, CDR2 SMNVEV (reference sequence). CDR3 residues: CASSLRAELSNQPQHF. Here the CDR3 DNA reads TGTGCCAGCAGTTTAAGGGCAGAACTTAGCAATCAGCCCCAGCATTTT.

This clonotype was seen a single time. The V call is TRBV29-1, the J call TRBJ2-7; D is perhaps TRBD1 (5 bases). Germline CDR1 is SQVTM and CDR2 is ANQGSEA. This CDR3 is 11 amino acids long. With 6 bases removed from V and 3 bases from J, the gap between germline ends came to 9 bases. The CDR3 coding sequence is TGCAGCGTAGGGGAATTCTACGAGCAGTACTTC. Its protein is CSVGEFYEQYF.

This clonotype was recorded at least ten times. The chain recombines TRBV27 with TRBJ1-5; D is unresolved. Germline V lookup: CDR1 MNHEY, CDR2 SMNVEV (reference sequence). The V end was cut by 6 bases, the J end by 3 bases, with 12 bases between. The CDR3 extends over 14 amino acids. This CDR3 is CASRSAETNQPQHF. The DNA of the CDR3 is TGTGCCAGCAGGAGTGCGGAGACCAATCAGCCCCAGCATTTT.

The V gene is TRBV7-8, the J gene TRBJ2-2, with 11 bases that match TRBD1. Germline V gene data show CDR1 as SGHVS and CDR2 as FQNEAQ. The length of the CDR3 is 17 residues. J was trimmed by 7 bases and V by 2 bases; bases with no gene match: 9. The CDR3 is CASSLPRTGGRDGELFF. Here the CDR3 DNA reads TGTGCCAGCAGCTTACCCCGGACAGGGGGCAGGGACGGGGAGCTGTTTTTT. Using reference TRBV7-8 and TRBJ2-2 for the parts outside the CDR3, the full variable domain is GAGVSQSPRYKVAKRGQDVALRCDPISGHVSLFWYQQALGQGPEFLTYFQNEAQLDKSGLPSDRFFAERPEGSVSTLKIQRTQQEDSAVYLCASSLPRTGGRDGELFFGEGSRLTVL.

This rearrangement joins TRBV28 to TRBJ2-5; TRBD1 agrees at 9 bases. Germline CDR1 is MDHEN and CDR2 is SYDVKM. The CDR3 is 14 residues long. The ends lost 5 bases at V and 4 bases at J; junction bases unmatched: 5. Here the CDR3 reads CASSTQGAIETQYF. CDR3 nucleotide sequence: TGTGCCAGCAGTACACAGGGGGCAATAGAGACCCAGTACTTC.

The chain uses TRBV7-2 and TRBJ2-7; TRBD2 matches 8 bases. The CDR3 length is 15 residues. Germline assignment: CDR1 SGHTA and CDR2 FQGNSA. Trimming at V came to 5 bases and at J to 3 bases, leaving 9 bases not matched to a gene. The chain's CDR3 is CASSPHAGGIYEQYF. CDR3 bases: TGTGCCAGCAGCCCCCACGCGGGGGGAATCTACGAGCAGTACTTC.

This chain joins TRBV14 and TRBJ2-1; D unresolved. CDR3 length: 13 residues. Germline CDR1 and CDR2: SGHDN and FVKESK. V shed 1 base and J shed 7 bases, with 8 bases lying between them. The CDR3 spells CASSQGLGNEQFF. The CDR3 nucleotides are TGTGCCAGCAGCCAAGGGCTAGGGAATGAGCAGTTCTTC.

The chain combines TRBV6-2 or TRBV6-3 with TRBJ1-3; D is perhaps TRBD1 (6 bases). V lost 4 bases and J lost 0, with 16 bases in between. This CDR3 comprises 17 residues. The V gene's germline CDR1 is MNHEY and CDR2 SVGEGT. The CDR3 reads CASSFSGTPASGNTIYF. As DNA, the CDR3 is TGTGCCAGCAGTTTCTCCGGGACACCCGCCTCTGGAAACACCATATATTTT.

V and J are TRBV7-2 and TRBJ1-3; 8 positions match TRBD1. V dropped 4 bases and J dropped 0; count of bases not matched to a gene: 2. Germline-derived CDR1 and CDR2 are SGHTA and FQGNSA. CDR3 length: 15 residues. The CDR3 sequence: CASSSDRGSGNTIYF. The DNA of the CDR3 is TGTGCCAGCAGCTCCGACAGGGGCTCTGGAAACACCATATATTTT.

This clonotype was counted only a few times. The chain employs TRBV27 and TRBJ1-1; the D is unclear. Trimming left V 4 bases short and J 1 base short, with 13 bases between. Germline values: CDR1 MNHEY, CDR2 SMNVEV (reference sequence). The CDR3 runs 15 residues. The CDR3 nucleotides are TGTGCCAGCAGTTCGGACGGACTAAAGAACACTGAAGCTTTCTTT. Its protein is CASSSDGLKNTEAFF.